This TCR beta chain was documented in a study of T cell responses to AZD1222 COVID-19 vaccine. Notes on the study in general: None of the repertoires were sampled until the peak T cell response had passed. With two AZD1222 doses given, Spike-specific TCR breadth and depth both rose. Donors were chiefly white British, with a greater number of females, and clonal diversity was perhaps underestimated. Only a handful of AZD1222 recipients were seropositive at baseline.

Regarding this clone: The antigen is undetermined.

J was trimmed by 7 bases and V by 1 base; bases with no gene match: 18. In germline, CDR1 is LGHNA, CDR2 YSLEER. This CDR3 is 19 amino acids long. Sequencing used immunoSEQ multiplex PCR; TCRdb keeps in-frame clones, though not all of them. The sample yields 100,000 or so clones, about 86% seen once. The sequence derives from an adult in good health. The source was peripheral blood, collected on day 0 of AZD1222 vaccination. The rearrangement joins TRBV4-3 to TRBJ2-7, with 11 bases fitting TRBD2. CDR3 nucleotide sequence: TGCGCCAGCAGCCAAGCCGCGGCGTTAGCGGGAGGGCCGTCGTGGGAGCAGTACTTC. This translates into CASSQAAALAGGPSWEQYF.